This T cell receptor (beta chain) was captured by sequencing in a study of OX40 agonist ivuxolimab in advanced cancers. This CDR3 has 13 residues. The V and J ends lost 8 bases and 2 bases, in that order; junction bases with no gene match: 6. Germline V gene lookup returns CDR1 MNHEY and CDR2 SVGAGI. The table came from immunoSEQ multiplex PCR; TCRdb's copy has only in-frame clones and leaves some out. The sample records 100,000 or so clones, approximately 85% being singletons. This clone was picked up one time. The clonotype was recovered from an adult with an advanced solid tumor such as melanoma, head and neck, liver or kidney cancer. Sequencing used CD4+ or CD8+ T cells sorted from blood, obtained in a trial of the OX40 agonist ivuxolimab. The chain couples TRBV6-5 to TRBJ2-7; 7 bases align to TRBD1. The CDR3 DNA sequence: TGTGCCAGCTCCCTCGGGACAGCCTACGAGCAGTACTTC. Its protein product is CASSLGTAYEQYF.